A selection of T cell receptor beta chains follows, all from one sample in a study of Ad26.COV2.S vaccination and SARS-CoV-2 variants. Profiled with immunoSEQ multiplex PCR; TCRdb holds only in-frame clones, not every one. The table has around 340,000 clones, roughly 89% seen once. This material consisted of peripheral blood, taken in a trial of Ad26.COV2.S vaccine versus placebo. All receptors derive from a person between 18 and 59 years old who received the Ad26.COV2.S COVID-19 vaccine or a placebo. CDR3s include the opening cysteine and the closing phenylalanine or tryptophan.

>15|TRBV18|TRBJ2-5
CASSPPSGGQETQYF
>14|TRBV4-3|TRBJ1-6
CASSQRQVHSPLHF
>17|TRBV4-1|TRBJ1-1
CASSHSLTGDGVTEAFF
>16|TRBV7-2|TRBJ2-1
CASSLESGGALGEQFF
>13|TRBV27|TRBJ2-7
CASRVRQGYEQYF
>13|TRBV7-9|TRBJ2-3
CASGQASTDTQYF
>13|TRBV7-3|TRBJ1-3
CASSFVPGNTIYF
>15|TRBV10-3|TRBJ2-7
CAISESGTGGYEQYF
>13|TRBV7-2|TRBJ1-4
CASSLISGEKLFF
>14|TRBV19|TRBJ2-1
CASSIVRDLNEQFF
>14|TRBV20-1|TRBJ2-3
CSASGQGVTDTQYF
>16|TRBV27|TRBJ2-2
CASSLRGEGNTGELFF
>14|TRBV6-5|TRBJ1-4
CASSNGVVGEKLFF
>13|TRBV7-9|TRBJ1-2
CASTGITTYGYTF
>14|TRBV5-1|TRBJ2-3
CASSLGGGTDTQYF
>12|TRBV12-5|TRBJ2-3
CASGLPTDTQYF
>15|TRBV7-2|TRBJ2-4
CASSLTQLAKNIQYF
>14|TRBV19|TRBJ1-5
CASSIDTYNQPQHF
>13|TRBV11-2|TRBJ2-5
CASRPSGSETQYF
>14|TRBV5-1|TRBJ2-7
CASSLKQGSYEQYF
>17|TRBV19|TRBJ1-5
CASSIVGGSRGNQPQHF
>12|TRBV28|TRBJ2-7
CASGLAGDEQYF
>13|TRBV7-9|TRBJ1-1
CASSPEGNTEAFF